The 32 T cell receptor beta chains in this list originate from one sample, sequenced in a study of OX40 agonist ivuxolimab in advanced cancers. The library relied on the immunoSEQ multiplex PCR assay. TCRdb stores this immuneACCESS table with in-frame sequences only. Part of the clones is absent; in the studies checked, under half of the shortfall reflects unresolved V genes, and no reason is known for the rest. The sample table records about 70,000 clones; more than 80% of these occur just once. The ten largest clones represent roughly 5% of the sample. Specimen: CD4+ or CD8+ T cells sorted from blood, collected in a trial of the OX40 agonist ivuxolimab. The receptors here all came from an adult with an advanced solid tumor such as melanoma, head and neck, liver or kidney cancer.

The CDR3 nucleotides are TGTGCCAGCAGCGCTGGGACTAGCGGGAGGAAGCACGAGCAGTACTTC. Translated: CASSAGTSGRKHEQYF. V gene TRBV4-2 combines with J gene TRBJ2-7, with 15 bases aligning to TRBD2. Germline CDR1 is LGHNA and CDR2 is YNFKEQ. V trimming: 5 bases; J trimming: 5 bases; junction bases outside the gene matches: 7. CDR3 length: 16 amino acids.

This clone came up once. V is TRBV23-1 and J is TRBJ2-7; no definite D call. TRBV23-1 is reported as an ORF; its role is uncertain. Trimming removed 6 bases from V and 2 bases from J, with 2 bases in between. CDR3 length: 10 residues. The CDR3 DNA follows: TGCGCCAGCAGAGCCTACGAGCAGTACTTC. Amino acid sequence: CASRAYEQYF.

This chain links TRBV7-3 with TRBJ2-1; no clear D. This CDR3 is 15 amino acids long. CDR1 SGHTA and CDR2 FQGTGA come from the germline V gene. Trimming took off 5 bases at V and 5 bases at J, with 16 bases between the two ends. This CDR3 is CASSRGSTWDNEQFF. The CDR3 DNA reads TGTGCCAGCAGCCGAGGATCCACATGGGACAATGAGCAGTTCTTC.

This clone was seen a handful of times. V is TRBV6-6 and J is TRBJ2-7; 9 bases match TRBD1. The germline V gene has CDR1 MNHNY and CDR2 SVGAGI (reference sequence). With V trimmed by 5 bases and J by 7 bases, 3 bases remained unmatched. The CDR3 is 12 residues long. The CDR3 coding sequence is TGTGCCAGCAGTGGACAGGGGTGGGAGCAGTACTTC. Translation gives CASSGQGWEQYF.

The CDR3 loop reads CASSHNRENTEAFF. The CDR3 nucleotides read TGTGCCAGCAGCCATAACAGGGAAAACACTGAAGCTTTCTTT. The chain combines TRBV7-2 with TRBJ1-1; possibly TRBD1 for D (6 bases). V lost 5 bases and J lost 2, with 12 bases in between. The CDR3 consists of 14 residues. Germline-derived CDR1 and CDR2 are SGHTA and FQGNSA.

The chain recombines TRBV28 with TRBJ2-3; 13 bases line up with TRBD2. Trimming removed 3 bases from V and 5 bases from J; junction bases left unmatched: 11. The CDR3 extends over 18 amino acids. Germline CDR1 is MDHEN and CDR2 is SYDVKM. CDR3 coding DNA: TGTGCCAGCAGTTTGTCAATCGGACTAGCGGGAGTGCGAGATACGCAGTATTTT. Protein product: CASSLSIGLAGVRDTQYF.

This sequence joins TRBV27 and TRBJ2-7, with D possibly TRBD2 on 6 matching bases. Per germline, CDR1 MNHEY and CDR2 SMNVEV (reference sequence). Trimming removed 5 bases at V and 4 bases at J, with 15 bases between. This CDR3 has 14 amino acids. CDR3 sequence: CASSALARGYEQYF. The CDR3 DNA is TGTGCCAGCAGTGCCCTAGCGAGAGGATACGAGCAGTACTTC.

V is TRBV5-1 and J is TRBJ1-2; possible D gene TRBD1, 5 bases. The germline V gene has CDR1 SGHRS and CDR2 YFSETQ. The V end lost 0 bases, the J end lost 0 bases, and 6 bases lay between the germline ends. The CDR3 has 14 amino acids. CDR3 sequence (DNA): TGCGCCAGCAGCTTGGTGACAGCTAACTATGGCTACACCTTC. Its translation is CASSLVTANYGYTF.

This rearrangement joins TRBV5-1 to TRBJ2-5, with 7 bases lining up with TRBD1. The V and J ends lost 4 bases and 2 bases, in that order; junction bases with no gene match: 11. CDR1 SGHRS and CDR2 YFSETQ come from the germline V gene. The CDR3 length is 16 residues. The CDR3 protein is CASSATGTAPQETQYF. DNA of the CDR3: TGCGCCAGCAGCGCCACAGGGACAGCCCCACAAGAGACCCAGTACTTC.

The CDR3 DNA follows: TGCGCCAGCAGCGTGGGACAGGGGGGAGAAAAACTGTTTTTT. It yields the protein CASSVGQGGEKLFF. V is TRBV5-1 and J is TRBJ1-4; 11 bases agree with TRBD1. Trimming took 4 bases from V and 8 from J; bases not matched to a gene: 4. CDR1 and CDR2 (germline): SGHRS, YFSETQ. The CDR3 runs 14 residues.

The chain's CDR3 is CASSTPGLAGVSREQYF. The CDR3 coding sequence is TGTGCCAGCAGCACCCCAGGACTAGCGGGTGTCTCTCGCGAGCAGTACTTC. The V and J genes are TRBV7-9 and TRBJ2-7; TRBD2 agrees at 11 bases. Losses at the gene ends were 5 bases for V and 6 bases for J; bases not matched to a gene: 15. Germline V gives CDR1 SEHNR, CDR2 FQNEAQ (reference sequence). The CDR3 extends over 17 amino acids.

This sequence joins TRBV4-2 and TRBJ2-7; a weak D match, TRBD2 (5 bases). This CDR3 is built from 15 residues. The V and J ends lost 0 bases and 3 bases respectively, with 12 bases between them. Germline loops: CDR1 LGHNA, CDR2 YNFKEQ. The CDR3 loop is CASSQDPGLHYEQYF. In nucleotides, the CDR3 is TGTGCCAGCAGCCAAGATCCCGGACTTCACTACGAGCAGTACTTC.

The V gene is TRBV5-4, the J gene TRBJ2-2; D is unclear. Germline loops: CDR1 SGHNT, CDR2 YYREEE (reference sequence). This CDR3 is 13 amino acids long. Deletions cut 0 bases from V and 15 bases from J, with 15 bases between. The CDR3 region has the DNA TGTGCCAGCAGCTTGGCCCCTACCGGTTTGGTGTTTTTT. Its translation: CASSLAPTGLVFF.

The chain couples TRBV9 to TRBJ2-7; no clear D. Trimming took off 1 base at V and 4 bases at J, with 12 bases between the two ends. This CDR3 region has 14 residues. The germline CDR1 and CDR2 sequences are SGDLS and YYNGEE. CDR3 in amino acids: CASSVNPHAYEQYF. CDR3 DNA: TGTGCCAGCAGCGTAAACCCCCATGCGTACGAGCAGTACTTC.

The J gene is TRBJ2-5, the V gene TRBV7-2, with 8 bases aligning to TRBD2. The ends lost 1 base at V and 1 base at J; junction bases unmatched: 8. CDR3 length: 17 residues. The germline V gene has CDR1 SGHTA and CDR2 FQGNSA. The CDR3, as DNA: TGTGCCAGCAGCTTAGTCCCCACTAGCGGACTCCAAGAGACCCAGTACTTC. Translation gives CASSLVPTSGLQETQYF.

J is TRBJ1-5 and V is TRBV7-2; D is perhaps TRBD1 (6 bases). CDR3 length: 15 residues. From germline, CDR1 is SGHTA and CDR2 FQGNSA. Trimming cost V 1 base and J 5 bases, with 12 bases left between them. CDR3: CASSLGGQSYQPQHF. DNA for the CDR3: TGTGCCAGCAGCTTAGGAGGACAGAGCTATCAGCCCCAGCATTTT.

The J gene is TRBJ2-5, the V gene TRBV18; D may be TRBD1 or TRBD2 (6 bases each). The CDR3 sequence is 14 residues long. CDR1 is KGHSH and CDR2 is LQKENI in the germline V gene. Deletions cut 3 bases from V and 4 bases from J, with 12 bases between. The CDR3 DNA reads TGTGCCAGCTCACCGGCAGGGGAGGCAGAGACCCAGTACTTC. It codes for CASSPAGEAETQYF.

This rearrangement joins TRBV2 to TRBJ2-7; D not certain. This CDR3 is 11 amino acids long. V lost 8 bases to trimming and J lost 4 bases, with 9 bases between them. Germline V lookup: CDR1 SNHLY, CDR2 FYNNEI. The CDR3 nucleotides read TGTGCCAGCGCTCCCGAGTACGAGCAGTACTTC. Protein product: CASAPEYEQYF.

The V and J genes are TRBV4-3 and TRBJ2-5; weak D call: TRBD2 (6 bases). Germline loops: CDR1 LGHNA, CDR2 YSLEER. Between the trimmed V and J ends, which lost 4 bases and 5 bases, there was a span of 11 bases. The CDR3 has 13 residues. CDR3 sequence (DNA): TGCGCCAGCAGCCGGGGACTTCGGGAGACCCAGTACTTC. As protein: CASSRGLRETQYF.

The chain uses TRBV13 and TRBJ2-3; D remains ambiguous. CDR3 length equals 13 residues. The germline V and J ends were trimmed by 5 bases and 2 bases, with 8 bases remaining between them. From germline, CDR1 is PRHDT and CDR2 FYEKMQ (reference sequence). The DNA of the CDR3 is TGTGCCAGCAGCCCCTCGGCCACAGATACGCAGTATTTT. Protein sequence: CASSPSATDTQYF.

The J gene is TRBJ2-1, the V gene TRBV9, with TRBD2 matching over 11 bases. CDR1 and CDR2 (germline): SGDLS, YYNGEE. This CDR3 spans 15 amino acids. Trimming cost V 3 bases and J 4 bases; bases outside gene matches: 3. For the CDR3, the DNA is TGTGCCAGCAGCGAGGGACTAGCGGAGTACAATGAGCAGTTCTTC. Translated: CASSEGLAEYNEQFF. Full variable domain (missing parts from reference TRBV9 and TRBJ2-1): DSGVTQTPKHLITATGQRVTLRCSPRSGDLSVYWYQQSLDQGLQFLIQYYNGEERAKGNILERFSAQQFPDLHSELNLSSLELGDSALYFCASSEGLAEYNEQFFGPGTRLTVL.

This chain uses TRBV5-1 with TRBJ1-1, with D perhaps matching TRBD1 (5 bases). Trimming took off 0 bases at V and 4 bases at J, with 16 bases between the two ends. The CDR3 sequence is 16 residues long. The germline CDR1 and CDR2 sequences are SGHRS and YFSETQ. The CDR3 region has the DNA TGCGCCAGCAGCTTGGTTCGAAGGGGCCTGGTCACTGAAGCTTTCTTT. Protein product: CASSLVRRGLVTEAFF.

This clone came up a few times. The chain carries TRBV29-1 and TRBJ1-1; no reliable D call. This CDR3 comprises 11 residues. Germline CDR1 is SQVTM and CDR2 is ANQGSEA. V lost 5 bases, J lost 1 base, and 5 bases lay in between. The CDR3 sequence: CSVSRNTEAFF. DNA of the CDR3: TGCAGCGTTTCGAGGAACACTGAAGCTTTCTTT.

This clone has only one observation. The V and J genes are TRBV2 and TRBJ2-5; D is uncertain. The length of the CDR3 is 11 residues. Germline CDR1 reads SNHLY; CDR2 reads FYNNEI. V lost 7 bases, J lost 5 bases, and 8 bases lay in between. In DNA, the CDR3 is TGTGCCAGCAAGTACATTGAGACCCAGTACTTC. This codes for CASKYIETQYF.

V and J are TRBV5-1 and TRBJ1-4; the D is unclear. Trimming left V 1 base short and J 3 bases short, with 10 bases between. The V gene's germline CDR1 is SGHRS and CDR2 YFSETQ. This CDR3 region has 15 residues. This CDR3 reads CASSLYGPANEKLFF. The DNA for the CDR3 is TGCGCCAGCAGCTTGTACGGTCCGGCTAATGAAAAACTGTTTTTT.

This chain uses TRBV28 with TRBJ2-5, with 8 bases identical to TRBD2. The CDR3 has 16 residues. V lost 6 bases, J lost 5 bases, and 14 bases stayed unmatched. Germline V lookup: CDR1 MDHEN, CDR2 SYDVKM. The CDR3 protein is CASRGVSGIERETQYF. In DNA, the CDR3 is TGTGCCAGCAGGGGGGTTAGCGGGATTGAAAGGGAGACCCAGTACTTC.

The gene calls are TRBV6-5 and TRBJ1-3; D remains unclear. CDR1 is MNHEY, CDR2 SVGAGI, per germline. The CDR3 has 13 amino acids. V gave up 5 bases and J gave up 4 bases, with 9 bases separating them. The CDR3 spells CASSTLQGNTIYF. CDR3 bases: TGTGCCAGCAGTACCTTACAGGGAAACACCATATATTTT.

In regard to this clone: The same CDR3 arises from other DNA sequences in this sample as well. This chain uses TRBV5-1 with TRBJ2-3; TRBD2 is a possible D gene (6 bases). The germline V gene encodes CDR1 SGHRS and CDR2 YFSETQ. Trimming took off 0 bases at V and 5 bases at J, with 10 bases between the two ends. CDR3 length: 14 residues. The CDR3 sequence is CASSLEGRGDTQYF. Here the CDR3 DNA reads TGCGCCAGCAGCTTGGAGGGGCGGGGAGATACGCAGTATTTT.

In nucleotides, the CDR3 is TGCGCCAGCAGCCTGGAGGGGCTCGATTCACCCCTCCACTTT. Residues: CASSLEGLDSPLHF. The rearrangement uses TRBV4-3 and TRBJ1-6; a weak D match, TRBD1 (5 bases). The germline V gene encodes CDR1 LGHNA and CDR2 YSLEER. The V end lost 4 bases, the J end lost 8 bases, and 12 bases lay between the germline ends. The CDR3 length is 14 residues.

The chain recombines TRBV7-2 with TRBJ2-7; 10 bases match TRBD2. The CDR3 totals 15 residues. The V gene end was trimmed by 8 bases and the J gene end by 2 bases; junction bases not matched to a gene: 9. The germline V gene encodes CDR1 SGHTA and CDR2 FQGNSA. The CDR3 protein is CASRVGSGRTYEQYF. DNA for the CDR3: TGTGCCAGCCGGGTAGGTAGCGGGAGGACCTACGAGCAGTACTTC.

Turning to this clone: The junction and the germline gene differ at one end; a read error may be behind it. The chain joins TRBV7-3 to TRBJ2-1, with 14 bases lining up with TRBD2. Germline lookup yields CDR1 SGHTA and CDR2 FQGTGA. There are 13 residues in the CDR3. The CDR3 DNA reads as TGTGCCAGCAGCCAGGGACTAGCGGGGGAGCGGTTCTTC. Residues: CASSQGLAGERFF. Together with reference TRBV7-3 and TRBJ2-1, the CDR3 gives the full variable domain: GAGVSQTPSNKVTEKGKYVELRCDPISGHTALYWYRQSLGQGPEFLIYFQGTGAADDSGLPNDRFFAVRPEGSVSTLKIQRTERGDSAVYLCASSQGLAGERFFGPGTRLTVL.

This chain uses TRBV5-6 with TRBJ2-7; weak D call: TRBD2 (6 bases). CDR1 and CDR2 (germline): SGHDT, YYEEEE. This CDR3 region has 15 residues. Deletions cut 5 bases from V and 0 bases from J, with 15 bases between. The CDR3 loop is CASSWGGRDSYEQYF. The DNA for the CDR3 is TGTGCCAGCAGTTGGGGCGGGCGGGACTCCTACGAGCAGTACTTC.